The 32 T cell receptor beta chains below all came from one sample that was sequenced in a study of PD-1 blockade in classical Hodgkin lymphoma. The time point: cycle 4 day 1 (C4D1), after more than five weeks of nivolumab. Each and every patient relapsed after autologous stem cell transplantation, and patients got differing brentuximab vedotin exposure. The table came from immunoSEQ multiplex PCR; TCRdb's copy has only in-frame clones and leaves some out. The sample has under 45,000 clones, roughly two thirds seen once; the top ten hold approximately 2.6%. This material consisted of peripheral blood mononuclear cells (PBMCs), taken before the fourth cycle of nivolumab. Source of these receptors: a human donor with classical Hodgkin lymphoma.

This rearrangement joins TRBV7-9 to TRBJ2-7, with D possibly being TRBD2 (6 bases). Germline V lookup: CDR1 SEHNR, CDR2 FQNEAQ (reference sequence). The V end lost 0 bases, the J end lost 3 bases, and 6 bases lay between the germline ends. The CDR3 length is 13 residues. Here the CDR3 DNA reads TGTGCCAGCAGCTTAGCGGGGGGCTACGAGCAGTACTTC. Its protein product is CASSLAGGYEQYF.

Concerning this clone itself: Other DNA sequences of this sample code for an identical CDR3. The chain has TRBV10-3 and TRBJ2-1, with unresolved D. V was clipped by 2 bases and J by 9 bases, with 5 bases between them. Germline CDR1 reads ENHRY; CDR2 reads SYGVKD. The CDR3 runs to 11 residues. CDR3 in DNA: TGTGCCATCAGTGAGCTGGGTGAGCAGTTCTTC. Translating it yields CAISELGEQFF.

This sequence joins TRBV19 and TRBJ2-2; 9 bases line up with TRBD1. This CDR3 is built from 15 residues. Unmatched junction bases numbered 7, after V lost 6 bases and J lost 5 bases. CDR1 is LNHDA and CDR2 is SQIVND in the germline V gene (reference sequence). CDR3 loop: CASRKGQGETGELFF. The CDR3 region has the DNA TGTGCCAGTAGGAAGGGACAGGGCGAGACCGGGGAGCTGTTTTTT.

V usage is TRBV28 and J usage is TRBJ1-1, with 9 bases fitting TRBD1. Germline CDR1 MDHEN, CDR2 SYDVKM. The CDR3 is made up of 15 amino acids. V trimming: 6 bases; J trimming: 0 bases; junction bases outside the gene matches: 5. DNA for the CDR3: TGTGCCAGCAGCCCAGGACAGGGGATGAACACTGAAGCTTTCTTT. This codes for CASSPGQGMNTEAFF.

The V and J genes are TRBV9 and TRBJ2-3, with 8 bases fitting TRBD2. J gave up 0 bases and V 4 bases, and 7 bases lay outside the gene matches. Germline V gene sequence: CDR1 SGDLS, CDR2 YYNGEE. The CDR3 has 16 residues. The DNA of the CDR3 is TGTGCCAGCAGCCCGGGGGGGCCTACTAGCACAGATACGCAGTATTTT. Protein product: CASSPGGPTSTDTQYF.

The chain is built from TRBV11-2 and TRBJ1-1, with D tentatively TRBD1 (5 bases). CDR1 and CDR2 from the germline V gene are SGHAT and FQNNGV. The CDR3 is 15 residues long. Trimming shortened V by 3 bases and J by 2 bases, and 13 bases separated the two germline ends. CDR3: CASSLGRIPNTEAFF. For the CDR3, the DNA is TGTGCCAGCAGCTTGGGGCGAATCCCCAACACTGAAGCTTTCTTT.

The J gene is TRBJ2-2, the V gene TRBV28; 8 bases align to TRBD2. In germline, CDR1 is MDHEN, CDR2 SYDVKM. The CDR3 length is 15 residues. V was pared by 6 bases and J by 4 bases, with 7 bases of the junction left unmatched. The CDR3 nucleotides are TGTGCCAGCAGGCCAGCGGGGGCGGCCACCGGGGAGCTGTTTTTT. Protein product: CASRPAGAATGELFF.

This clone has just a few counts. The genes are TRBV19 and TRBJ2-7; 7 nucleotides agree with TRBD1. The length of the CDR3 is 14 residues. J lost 6 bases, V lost 3 bases, and 8 bases had no gene match. CDR1 and CDR2 from the germline V gene are LNHDA and SQIVND (reference sequence). CDR3 residues: CASSIRQGVGEQYF. CDR3 DNA sequence: TGTGCCAGTAGTATCCGACAGGGTGTCGGCGAGCAGTACTTC.

This clone is categorized as medium-sized. The V call is TRBV19, the J call TRBJ1-2, with D possibly TRBD1 on 6 matching bases. Trimming stripped 3 bases from V and 4 bases from J, with 15 bases between. This CDR3 is built from 15 residues. CDR1 LNHDA and CDR2 SQIVND come from the germline V gene (reference sequence). CDR3 region: CASSMGARTVYGYTF. As DNA, the CDR3 is TGTGCCAGTAGTATGGGGGCGAGGACAGTCTATGGCTACACCTTC.

V and J are TRBV23-1 and TRBJ1-1; tentatively, D is TRBD1 (5 bases). TRBV23-1 is noted as an ORF with a role that remains uncertain. Trimming removed 2 bases at V and 11 bases at J, with 18 bases between. The CDR3 is made up of 14 amino acids. CDR3 DNA sequence: TGCGCCAGCAGTCAAAAAAACCGAAGGGGCCGGGCTTTCTTT. This codes for CASSQKNRRGRAFF.

The gene calls are TRBV2 and TRBJ2-1, with D possibly matching TRBD2 (5 bases). The germline CDR1 and CDR2 sequences are SNHLY and FYNNEI. V gave up 8 bases and J gave up 6 bases, with 17 bases separating them. This CDR3 has 14 amino acids. The CDR3 sequence is CASRNLGRINEQFF. The CDR3 DNA is TGTGCCAGCCGCAACCTAGGGAGAATCAATGAGCAGTTCTTC.

V is TRBV2 and J is TRBJ2-7, with D tentatively TRBD2 (6 bases). CDR1 is SNHLY, CDR2 FYNNEI, per germline. The CDR3 is 12 residues long. The ends were cut back, 11 bases at V and 3 bases at J, with 14 bases in the middle. This CDR3 reads CAGRGGLYEQYF. In DNA, the CDR3 is TGTGCCGGCCGTGGGGGACTCTACGAGCAGTACTTC.

The genes are TRBV30 and TRBJ1-2; unclear D gene. This CDR3 has 14 amino acids. Germline CDR1 reads GTSNPN; CDR2 reads SVGIG (reference sequence). Trimming pared 2 bases from V and 6 bases from J, leaving 16 bases between. The CDR3 DNA is TGTGCCTGGAGTCCCACCGGGCCCAAGGATGGCTACACCTTC. This sequence encodes CAWSPTGPKDGYTF.

DNA for the CDR3: TGTGCCAGCAGCTTGGCTAGCGGGGGGCTGGACGAGCAGTACTTC. Protein sequence: CASSLASGGLDEQYF. This sequence joins TRBV5-5 and TRBJ2-7, with TRBD2 identical over 11 bases. The CDR3 has 15 residues. Germline values: CDR1 SGHKS, CDR2 YYEKEE (reference sequence). V was pared by 0 bases and J by 5 bases, with 4 bases of the junction left unmatched. Combining the CDR3 with reference TRBV5-5 and TRBJ2-7 gives the whole variable domain DAGVTQSPTHLIKTRGQQVTLRCSPISGHKSVSWYQQVLGQGPQFIFQYYEKEERGRGNFPDRFSARQFPNYSSELNVNALLLGDSALYLCASSLASGGLDEQYFGPGTRLTVT.

This chain connects TRBV7-2 to TRBJ2-2, with 7 positions matching TRBD2. The CDR3 runs to 17 residues. The junction had 14 bases not matched to a gene; V was cut back by 5 bases and J by 5 bases. Germline V gene sequence: CDR1 SGHTA, CDR2 FQGNSA. Here the CDR3 reads CASSPGPVAGVTGELFF. The CDR3 DNA reads TGTGCCAGCAGCCCGGGGCCGGTCGCGGGGGTTACCGGGGAGCTGTTTTTT.

The chain combines TRBV7-9 with TRBJ2-7; TRBD1 matches at 9 bases. Trimming cost V 3 bases and J 3 bases; bases outside gene matches: 3. CDR1 and CDR2 from the germline V gene are SEHNR and FQNEAQ (reference sequence). The CDR3 has 14 amino acids. The CDR3 region is CASSFPGQGYEQYF. The DNA of the CDR3 is TGTGCCAGCAGCTTTCCGGGACAGGGCTACGAGCAGTACTTC.

The rearrangement uses TRBV5-1 and TRBJ2-2, with 7 bases matching TRBD1. J gave up 6 bases and V 4 bases, and 12 bases lay outside the gene matches. The germline CDR1 and CDR2 sequences are SGHRS and YFSETQ. The CDR3 consists of 16 residues. CDR3 DNA: TGCGCCAGCAGCCCAGATGACAGGGTACGGCCCGGGGAGCTGTTTTTT. Translated: CASSPDDRVRPGELFF.

V and J are TRBV30 and TRBJ2-3; tentatively, D is TRBD2 (7 bases). The CDR3 runs 14 residues. Trimming took off 3 bases at V and 3 bases at J, with 13 bases between the two ends. Germline loops: CDR1 GTSNPN, CDR2 SVGIG (reference sequence). This CDR3 is CAWRGGGLTDTQYF. For the CDR3, the DNA is TGTGCCTGGAGAGGGGGGGGGCTTACAGATACGCAGTATTTT. The entire variable domain, with the rest obtained from reference TRBV30 and TRBJ2-3, is as follows: SQTIHQWPATLVQPVGSPLSLECTVEGTSNPNLYWYRQAAGRGLQLLFYSVGIGQISSEVPQNLSASRPQDRQFILSSKKLLLSDSGFYLCAWRGGGLTDTQYFGPGTRLTVL.

The chain is built from TRBV5-6 and TRBJ1-2; TRBD1 is a possible D gene (5 bases). Trimming stripped 0 bases from V and 7 bases from J, with 10 bases between. The CDR3 totals 13 residues. The germline V gene encodes CDR1 SGHDT and CDR2 YYEEEE. This chain's CDR3 is CASSLAGRGGYTF. The CDR3 DNA follows: TGTGCCAGCAGCTTGGCAGGGAGGGGTGGCTACACCTTC.

This clone was seen a few times. CDR3 loop: CASSEEVSGGHTGELFF. The DNA for the CDR3 is TGTGCCAGCAGTGAAGAGGTTAGCGGGGGGCACACCGGGGAGCTGTTTTTT. The chain links TRBV2 to TRBJ2-2; TRBD2 aligns across 10 bases. The germline gives CDR1 SNHLY, CDR2 FYNNEI. Trimming cost V 1 base and J 3 bases; bases outside gene matches: 5. There are 17 residues in the CDR3.

The chain links TRBV11-2 to TRBJ2-1, with a possible D match to TRBD2 (6 bases). This CDR3 has 15 residues. Germline-derived CDR1 and CDR2 are SGHAT and FQNNGV. Trimming removed 2 bases at V and 4 bases at J, with 12 bases between. The CDR3 sequence: CASSLSGTLYNEQFF. The CDR3 coding sequence is TGTGCCAGCAGCTTATCCGGGACTCTATACAATGAGCAGTTCTTC.

The chain uses TRBV19 and TRBJ1-5; D possibly corresponds to TRBD1 (5 bases). CDR3 size: 14 residues. Germline-derived CDR1 and CDR2 are LNHDA and SQIVND (reference sequence). V lost 9 bases and J 4 bases, leaving 16 bases between the germline ends. The CDR3 loop is CASRLGGGNQPQHF. For the CDR3, the DNA is TGTGCCAGCAGACTTGGGGGGGGGAATCAGCCCCAGCATTTT.

The rearrangement uses TRBV28 and TRBJ2-4; no clear D gene. The germline V gene has CDR1 MDHEN and CDR2 SYDVKM. V was shortened by 2 bases and J by 0 bases, with 11 bases between the two germline ends. This CDR3 region has 16 residues. CDR3 protein: CASSLATIIAKNIQYF. The DNA of the CDR3 is TGTGCCAGCAGTTTAGCCACCATCATAGCCAAAAACATTCAGTACTTC.

This clone was counted a few times. CDR3 nucleotide sequence: TGTGCCTGGAGTGACCAGACGGGACCCCTGGAGACCCAGTACTTC. Amino acid sequence: CAWSDQTGPLETQYF. The rearrangement uses TRBV30 and TRBJ2-5, with D tentatively TRBD1 or TRBD2 (5 bases each). V was trimmed by 1 base and J by 5 bases, leaving 17 bases between them. Germline values: CDR1 GTSNPN, CDR2 SVGIG (reference sequence). This CDR3 has 15 residues.

The chain joins TRBV5-4 to TRBJ2-2, with 12 bases that match TRBD2. V lost 4 bases and J lost 2; bases outside the gene matches: 9. CDR1 SGHNT and CDR2 YYREEE come from the germline V gene (reference sequence). The CDR3 is 18 amino acids. CDR3 bases: TGTGCCAGCAGCAGACGACTAGCGGGGGACGGAAACACCGGGGAGCTGTTTTTT. Translating it yields CASSRRLAGDGNTGELFF.

The chain is built from TRBV13 and TRBJ2-7; a possible D gene is TRBD2 (7 bases). Germline CDR1 reads PRHDT; CDR2 reads FYEKMQ (reference sequence). This CDR3 spans 18 amino acids. V gave up 0 bases and J gave up 2 bases, with 20 bases separating them. This chain's CDR3 is CASSLGVRGGDTAYEQYF. The CDR3 bases are TGTGCCAGCAGCTTAGGCGTTAGGGGGGGTGACACCGCCTACGAGCAGTACTTC.

The chain carries TRBV19 and TRBJ1-2; D perhaps matches TRBD1 (5 bases). Germline V gives CDR1 LNHDA, CDR2 SQIVND (reference sequence). V was pared by 7 bases and J by 2 bases, with 14 bases between. The CDR3 has 14 amino acids. CDR3 coding DNA: TGTGCCAGTATTCCGGGACGGACCAACTATGGCTACACCTTC. As protein: CASIPGRTNYGYTF.

In this sample, this clone turned up a few times. V and J are TRBV13 and TRBJ2-7; D is possibly TRBD2 (6 bases). Trimming took off 5 bases at V and 3 bases at J, with 11 bases between the two ends. This CDR3 has 13 residues. Germline lookup yields CDR1 PRHDT and CDR2 FYEKMQ (reference sequence). CDR3 sequence (DNA): TGTGCCAGCAGCCTCCAGGGACTCTACGAGCAGTACTTC. It specifies CASSLQGLYEQYF.

The chain carries TRBV7-2 and TRBJ2-5, with TRBD1 as a possible D gene (5 bases). The CDR3 is made up of 17 amino acids. With 3 bases removed from V and 5 bases from J, the gap between germline ends came to 22 bases. Germline assignment: CDR1 SGHTA and CDR2 FQGNSA. The CDR3 DNA follows: TGTGCCAGCAGCTTTTCTCTGTCGACCCGCCCAGGGGAGACCCAGTACTTC. Its protein is CASSFSLSTRPGETQYF. The whole variable domain, filled in from reference TRBV7-2 and TRBJ2-5, reads GAGVSQSPSNKVTEKGKDVELRCDPISGHTALYWYRQSLGQGLEFLIYFQGNSAPDKSGLPSDRFSAERTGGSVSTLTIQRTQQEDSAVYLCASSFSLSTRPGETQYFGPGTRLLVL.

The rearrangement links TRBV7-9 to TRBJ2-7; 7 bases are shared with TRBD1. This CDR3 has 15 residues. The junction had 12 bases not matched to a gene; V was cut back by 4 bases and J by 6 bases. Germline V lookup: CDR1 SEHNR, CDR2 FQNEAQ (reference sequence). DNA for the CDR3: TGTGCCAGCAGCTCGAGGTCGGGACAGACCCTCGAGCAGTACTTC. Its protein product is CASSSRSGQTLEQYF. Full variable domain (rest looked up from reference TRBV7-9 and TRBJ2-7): DTGVSQNPRHKITKRGQNVTFRCDPISEHNRLYWYRQTLGQGPEFLTYFQNEAQLEKSRLLSDRFSAERPKGSFSTLEIQRTEQGDSAMYLCASSSRSGQTLEQYFGPGTRLTVT.

The rearrangement uses TRBV7-8 and TRBJ2-7, with a tentative D call TRBD2 (5 bases). This CDR3 contains 13 residues. V was shortened by 7 bases and J by 6 bases, with 16 bases between the two germline ends. Per germline, CDR1 SGHVS and CDR2 FQNEAQ. The CDR3 nucleotides are TGTGCCAGCACCGCTACGGGGTGGAGCGAGCAGTACTTC. This sequence encodes CASTATGWSEQYF.

V gene TRBV28 combines with J gene TRBJ1-5; no clear D. CDR3 length: 14 residues. The germline gives CDR1 MDHEN, CDR2 SYDVKM. Deletions cut 5 bases from V and 3 bases from J, with 11 bases between. The CDR3 nucleotides read TGTGCCAGCAGTCCCGGACTTATCAATCAGCCCCAGCATTTT. This encodes CASSPGLINQPQHF.